The 2 T cell receptor beta chains listed next were all sequenced from one sample in a study of beta chain features in type 1 diabetes. Every bit of the isolated RNA underwent reverse transcription, so sequencing read expressed TCRB transcripts. Profiling relied on immunoSEQ multiplex PCR, and the TCRdb table lists in-frame clones only, not all of them. The sample shows over 650,000 clones, 11% to 15% of them seen only once. Findings and limits, study-wide: Type 1 diabetes patients showed a moderate but significant shortening of TCRB CDR3s in all four CD4+ subsets.

Their specific antigens are unknown. The material sequenced was naive CD4+ T cells from blood. These receptors came from a man between 18 and 29 years old with type 1 diabetes.

The rearrangement links TRBV10-3 to TRBJ2-3; 9 bases match TRBD2. Germline V gives CDR1 ENHRY, CDR2 SYGVKD. The CDR3 is 14 amino acids. V shed 8 bases and J 2 bases; nucleotides not matched to a gene: 5. The CDR3 bases are TGTGCCATCGGCGGACTAGCGTACACAGATACGCAGTATTTT. Its translation: CAIGGLAYTDTQYF.

This clone was counted only a few times. The chain combines TRBV10-3 with TRBJ1-2, with D possibly being TRBD1 (5 bases). Germline-derived CDR1 and CDR2 are ENHRY and SYGVKD. V shed 2 bases and J shed 4 bases, with 11 bases lying between them. This CDR3 is 14 amino acids long. CDR3 in DNA: TGTGCCATCAGTGAGATAGAGGGGAGCTATGGCTACACCTTC. It encodes CAISEIEGSYGYTF.